The 2 T cell receptor beta chains below come from one sample, sequenced in a study of T cells in women clearing cervical HPV infection. Assay used: immunoSEQ multiplex PCR; TCRdb lists only in-frame clones, some missing. The sample has about 20,000 clones. The sample taken for sequencing was blood buffy coat. The receptors were gathered from a woman between 18 and 70 years old with a cervical HPV16 infection that either progressed to CIN3+ or cleared (not recorded which).

As regards this clone: The CDR3 end falls 3 residues outside the read, so it is completed with the germline J gene. The J gene is TRBJ2-6, the V gene TRBV4-2; 7 bases map to TRBD1. This CDR3 spans 20 amino acids. Germline CDR1 and CDR2: LGHNA and YNFKEQ. V gave up 4 bases and J gave up 0 bases; unmatched junction bases: 15. The DNA read from the CDR3 is TGTGCCAGCAGCCCCCTAGCTTCCGGACAGGCATCCTCTGGGGCCAACGTC. Its translation: CASSPLASGQASSGANV. The CDR3 reads in full as CASSPLASGQASSGANVLTF.

With regard to this clone: The read finishes 3 residues shy of the CDR3 end, and the germline J gene is used to complete it. The rearrangement uses TRBV2 and TRBJ2-7, with 8 bases that match TRBD2. Trimming cost V 1 base and J 6 bases; bases outside gene matches: 8. Germline V gene sequence: CDR1 SNHLY, CDR2 FYNNEI. This CDR3 spans 15 amino acids. The CDR3 region is CASSEGFGSGGEQYF. The covered CDR3 bases are TGTGCCAGCAGTGAAGGGTTCGGGAGCGGGGGCGAG. Full variable domain (outside the CDR3, taken from reference TRBV2 and TRBJ2-7): EPEVTQTPSHQVTQMGQEVILRCVPISNHLYFYWYRQILGQKVEFLVSFYNNEISEKSEIFDDQFSVERPDGSNFTLKIRSTKLEDSAMYFCASSEGFGSGGEQYFGPGTRLTVT.